Detailed here is one T cell receptor (beta chain). This entry belongs to a study of blood T cell repertoires in COVID-19. Profiling relied on immunoSEQ multiplex PCR, and the TCRdb table lists in-frame clones only, not all of them. The sample includes approximately 280,000 clones, 75% to 90% of them seen just once. The CDR3 consists of 13 residues. Germline V gene lookup returns CDR1 SGHDN and CDR2 FVKESK. The J segment lost 11 bases and the V segment lost 0 bases, leaving 6 bases of the junction unmatched. This rearrangement joins TRBV14 to TRBJ1-1, with 7 bases lining up with TRBD1. The receptor comes from a woman between 70 and 85 years old with acute or convalescent COVID-19. The sequenced material came from peripheral blood. The CDR3 nucleotides are TGTGCCAGCAGCCAAGAAGGGGGCGAGGGGGCTTTCTTT. Translating it yields CASSQEGGEGAFF. Full variable domain (outside the CDR3, taken from reference TRBV14 and TRBJ1-1): EAGVTQFPSHSVIEKGQTVTLRCDPISGHDNLYWYRRVMGKEIKFLLHFVKESKQDESGMPNNRFLAERTGGTYSTLKVQPAELEDSGVYFCASSQEGGEGAFFGQGTRLTVV.